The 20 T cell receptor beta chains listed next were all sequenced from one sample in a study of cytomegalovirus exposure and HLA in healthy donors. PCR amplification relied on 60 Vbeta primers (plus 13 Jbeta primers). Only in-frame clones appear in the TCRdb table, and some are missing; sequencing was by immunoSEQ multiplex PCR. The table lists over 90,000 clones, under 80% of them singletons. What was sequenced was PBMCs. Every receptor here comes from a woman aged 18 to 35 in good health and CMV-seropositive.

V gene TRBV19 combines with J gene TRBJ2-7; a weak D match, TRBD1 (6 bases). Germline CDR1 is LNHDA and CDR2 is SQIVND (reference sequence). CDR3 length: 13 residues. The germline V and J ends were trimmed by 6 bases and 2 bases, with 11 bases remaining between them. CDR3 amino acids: CASSFGTPYEQYF. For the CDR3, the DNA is TGTGCCAGTAGCTTCGGGACACCCTACGAGCAGTACTTC.

The CDR3 DNA reads as TGTGCCAGCAGCGTAGAGGGGGCGGGTACCAATGAGCAGTTCTTC. Protein: CASSVEGAGTNEQFF. This chain links TRBV9 with TRBJ2-1, with 7 positions matching TRBD1. Germline lookup yields CDR1 SGDLS and CDR2 YYNGEE. Trimming cost V 0 bases and J 6 bases; bases outside gene matches: 6. This CDR3 contains 15 residues.

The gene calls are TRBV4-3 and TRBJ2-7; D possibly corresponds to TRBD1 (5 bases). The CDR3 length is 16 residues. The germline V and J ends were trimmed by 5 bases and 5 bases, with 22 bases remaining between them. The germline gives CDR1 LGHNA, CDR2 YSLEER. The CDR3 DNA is TGCGCCAGCAGCTTCCGACGAGGCCTAACAGGAAACGAGCAGTACTTC. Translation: CASSFRRGLTGNEQYF.

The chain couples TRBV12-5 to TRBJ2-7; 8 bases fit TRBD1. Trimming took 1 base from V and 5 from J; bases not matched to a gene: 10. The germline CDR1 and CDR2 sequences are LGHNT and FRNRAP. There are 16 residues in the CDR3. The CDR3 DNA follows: TGTGCTAGTGGTTTGGCCCAGGGGCAGGGGGCCAACGAGCAGTACTTC. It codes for CASGLAQGQGANEQYF. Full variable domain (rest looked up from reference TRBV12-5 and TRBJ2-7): DARVTQTPRHKVTEMGQEVTMRCQPILGHNTVFWYRQTMMQGLELLAYFRNRAPLDDSGMPKDRFSAEMPDATLATLKIQPSEPRDSAVYFCASGLAQGQGANEQYFGPGTRLTVT.

CDR3 bases: TGCGCCAGCAGCCAAGAGGGGACAGGCAAAAACATTCAGTACTTC. Encoded protein: CASSQEGTGKNIQYF. V usage is TRBV4-1 and J usage is TRBJ2-4, with TRBD1 matching over 8 bases. Trimming cost V 0 bases and J 3 bases; bases outside gene matches: 1. CDR3 length equals 15 residues. Germline V gene data show CDR1 as MGHRA and CDR2 as YSYEKL.

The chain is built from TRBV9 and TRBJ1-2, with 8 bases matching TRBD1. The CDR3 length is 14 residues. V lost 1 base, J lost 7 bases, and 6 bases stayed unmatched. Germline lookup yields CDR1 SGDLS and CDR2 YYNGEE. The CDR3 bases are TGTGCCAGCAGCGTATCCCCAGGGGGCTCTGGCTACACCTTC. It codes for CASSVSPGGSGYTF.

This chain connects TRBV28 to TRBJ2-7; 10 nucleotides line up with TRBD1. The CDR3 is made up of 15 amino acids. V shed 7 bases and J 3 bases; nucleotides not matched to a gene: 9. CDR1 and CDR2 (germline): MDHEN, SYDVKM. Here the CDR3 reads CASTAWTGGNYEQYF. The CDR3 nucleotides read TGTGCCAGCACCGCGTGGACAGGGGGGAACTACGAGCAGTACTTC.

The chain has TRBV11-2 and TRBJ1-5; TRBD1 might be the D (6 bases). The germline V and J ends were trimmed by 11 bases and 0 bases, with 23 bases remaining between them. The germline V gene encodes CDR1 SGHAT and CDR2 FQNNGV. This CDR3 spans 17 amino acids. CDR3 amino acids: CAGGPSGAYDSNQPQHF. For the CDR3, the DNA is TGTGCCGGCGGCCCCTCAGGGGCATACGATAGCAATCAGCCCCAGCATTTT.

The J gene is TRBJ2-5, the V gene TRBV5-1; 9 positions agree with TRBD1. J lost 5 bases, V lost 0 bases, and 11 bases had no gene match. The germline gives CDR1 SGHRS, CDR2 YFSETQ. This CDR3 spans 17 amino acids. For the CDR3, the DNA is TGCGCCAGCAGCTTGGACGTTGCGGGACAGGGTATGGAGACCCAGTACTTC. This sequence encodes CASSLDVAGQGMETQYF.

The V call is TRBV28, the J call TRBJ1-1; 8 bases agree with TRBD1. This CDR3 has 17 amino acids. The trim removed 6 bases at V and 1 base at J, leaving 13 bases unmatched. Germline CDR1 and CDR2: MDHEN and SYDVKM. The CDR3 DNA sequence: TGTGCCAGCAGATCTCCGGGACAGGACCTCCCGAACACTGAAGCTTTCTTT. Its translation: CASRSPGQDLPNTEAFF.

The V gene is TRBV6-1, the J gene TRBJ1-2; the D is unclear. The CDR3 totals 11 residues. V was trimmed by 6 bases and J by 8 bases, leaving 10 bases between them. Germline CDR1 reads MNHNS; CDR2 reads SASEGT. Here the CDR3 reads CASRRGYGYTF. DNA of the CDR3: TGTGCCAGCAGGCGAGGGTACGGCTACACCTTC.

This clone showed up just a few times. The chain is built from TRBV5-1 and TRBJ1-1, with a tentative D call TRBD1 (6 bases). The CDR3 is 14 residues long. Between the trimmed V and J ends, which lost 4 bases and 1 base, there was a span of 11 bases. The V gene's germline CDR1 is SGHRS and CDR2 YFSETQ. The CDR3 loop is CASSPGTSNTEAFF. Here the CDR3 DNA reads TGCGCCAGCAGCCCAGGGACATCGAACACTGAAGCTTTCTTT. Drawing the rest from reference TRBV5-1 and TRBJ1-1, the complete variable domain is KAGVTQTPRYLIKTRGQQVTLSCSPISGHRSVSWYQQTPGQGLQFLFEYFSETQRNKGNFPGRFSGRQFSNSRSEMNVSTLELGDSALYLCASSPGTSNTEAFFGQGTRLTVV.

For the CDR3, the DNA is TGTGCCACACGAGGGAGGGCCGGGTTGGAGTTGGAGACCCAGTACTTC. Amino acid sequence: CATRGRAGLELETQYF. The chain links TRBV19 to TRBJ2-5, with TRBD2 matching 7 bases. The J segment lost 5 bases and the V segment lost 10 bases, leaving 19 bases of the junction unmatched. The germline V gene encodes CDR1 LNHDA and CDR2 SQIVND (reference sequence). There are 16 residues in the CDR3.

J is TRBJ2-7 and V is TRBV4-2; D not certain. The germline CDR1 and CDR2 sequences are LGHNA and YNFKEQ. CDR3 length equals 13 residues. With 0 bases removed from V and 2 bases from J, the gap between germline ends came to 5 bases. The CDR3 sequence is CASSQEQPYEQYF. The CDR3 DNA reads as TGTGCCAGCAGCCAAGAACAACCCTACGAGCAGTACTTC.

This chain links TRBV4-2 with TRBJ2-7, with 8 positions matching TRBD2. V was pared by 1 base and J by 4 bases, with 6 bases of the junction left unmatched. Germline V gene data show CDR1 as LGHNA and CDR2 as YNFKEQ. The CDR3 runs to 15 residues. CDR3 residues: CASSQGAGVGYEQYF. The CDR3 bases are TGTGCCAGCAGCCAAGGAGCGGGGGTGGGTTACGAGCAGTACTTC.

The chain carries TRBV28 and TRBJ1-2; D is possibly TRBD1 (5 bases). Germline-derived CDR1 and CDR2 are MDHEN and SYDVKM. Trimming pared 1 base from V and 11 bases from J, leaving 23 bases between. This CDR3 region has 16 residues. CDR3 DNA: TGTGCCAGCAGTTTATTCCGAGGGACTGGGTTGTGGGGTTACACCTTC. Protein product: CASSLFRGTGLWGYTF.

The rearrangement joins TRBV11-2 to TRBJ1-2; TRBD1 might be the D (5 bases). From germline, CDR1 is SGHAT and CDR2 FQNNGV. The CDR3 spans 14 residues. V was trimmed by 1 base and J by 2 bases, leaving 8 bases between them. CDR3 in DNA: TGTGCCAGCAGCTTAGGGGGGGACAACTATGGCTACACCTTC. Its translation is CASSLGGDNYGYTF. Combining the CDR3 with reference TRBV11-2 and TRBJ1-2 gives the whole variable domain EAGVAQSPRYKIIEKRQSVAFWCNPISGHATLYWYQQILGQGPKLLIQFQNNGVVDDSQLPKDRFSAERLKGVDSTLKIQPAKLEDSAVYLCASSLGGDNYGYTFGSGTRLTVV.

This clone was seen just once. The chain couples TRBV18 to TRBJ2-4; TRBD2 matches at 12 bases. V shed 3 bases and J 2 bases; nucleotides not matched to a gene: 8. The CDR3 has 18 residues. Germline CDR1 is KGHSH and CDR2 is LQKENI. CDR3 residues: CASSPGLAGPGSKNIQYF. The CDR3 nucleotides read TGTGCCAGCTCACCGGGACTAGCGGGTCCCGGGTCCAAAAACATTCAGTACTTC.

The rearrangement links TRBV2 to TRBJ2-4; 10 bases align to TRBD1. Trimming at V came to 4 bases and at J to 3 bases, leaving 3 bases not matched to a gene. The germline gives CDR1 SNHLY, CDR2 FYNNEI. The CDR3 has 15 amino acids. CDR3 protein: CASSGTGGVKNIQYF. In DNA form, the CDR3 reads TGTGCCAGCAGTGGGACAGGGGGAGTCAAAAACATTCAGTACTTC.

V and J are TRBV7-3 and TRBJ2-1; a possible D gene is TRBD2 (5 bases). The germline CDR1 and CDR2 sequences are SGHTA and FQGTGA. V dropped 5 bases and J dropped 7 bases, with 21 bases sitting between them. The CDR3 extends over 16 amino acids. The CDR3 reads CASSPTLLGGGNEQFF. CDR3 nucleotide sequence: TGTGCCAGCAGCCCAACCCTCTTGGGTGGCGGGAATGAGCAGTTCTTC.